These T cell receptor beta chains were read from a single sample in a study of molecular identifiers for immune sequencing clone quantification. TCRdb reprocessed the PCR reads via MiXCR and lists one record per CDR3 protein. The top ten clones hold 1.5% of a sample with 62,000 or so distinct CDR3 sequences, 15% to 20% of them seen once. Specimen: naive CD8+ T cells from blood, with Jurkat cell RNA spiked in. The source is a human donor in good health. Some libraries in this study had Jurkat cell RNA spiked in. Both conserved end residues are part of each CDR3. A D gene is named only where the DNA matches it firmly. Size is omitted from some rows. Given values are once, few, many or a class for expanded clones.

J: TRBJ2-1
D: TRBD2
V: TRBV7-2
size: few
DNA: TGTGCCAGCAGGGCACTAGCGGGGAATGAGCAGTTCTTC
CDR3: CASRALAGNEQFF

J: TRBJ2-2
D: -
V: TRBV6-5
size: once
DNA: TGTGCCAGCAGTTATGGAGTTAACACCGGGGAGCTGTTTTTT
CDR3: CASSYGVNTGELFF

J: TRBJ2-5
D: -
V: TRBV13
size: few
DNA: TGTGCCAGCTGCTTAGTGCGGGGGCCCCAAGAGACCCAGTACTTC
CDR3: CASCLVRGPQETQYF

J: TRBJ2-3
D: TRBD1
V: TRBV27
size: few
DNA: TGTGCCAGCAGTTGGTTAGGGACAGTAGGCACAGATACGCAGTATTTT
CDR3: CASSWLGTVGTDTQYF

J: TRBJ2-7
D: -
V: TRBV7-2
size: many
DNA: TGTGCCAGCAGCGACCTCTATTTGTGGTCCTACGAGCAGTACTTC
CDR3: CASSDLYLWSYEQYF

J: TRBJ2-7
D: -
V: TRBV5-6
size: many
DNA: TGTGCCAGCAGCTTGTTCATGTCCTACGAGCAGTACTTC
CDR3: CASSLFMSYEQYF

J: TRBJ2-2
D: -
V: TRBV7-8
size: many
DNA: TGTGCCAGCAGCTTAGCTTCCGGGGAGCTGTTTTTT
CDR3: CASSLASGELFF

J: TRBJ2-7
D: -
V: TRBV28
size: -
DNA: TGTGCCACCGCAGGGAAAGGCTCCTACGAGCAGTACTTC
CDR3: CATAGKGSYEQYF

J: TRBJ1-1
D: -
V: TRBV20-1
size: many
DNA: TGCAGTGCTAAGGAAGGGGGGGAGAACACTGAAGCTTTCTTT
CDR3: CSAKEGGENTEAFF

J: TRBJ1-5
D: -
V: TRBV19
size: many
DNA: TGTGCCAGTAGTACTCACGGTGGGGATCAGCCCCAGCATTTT
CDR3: CASSTHGGDQPQHF

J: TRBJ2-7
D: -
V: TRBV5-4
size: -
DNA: TGTGCCAGCAGCTTGGGGCCGGACAGCACCTACGAGCAGTACTTC
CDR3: CASSLGPDSTYEQYF

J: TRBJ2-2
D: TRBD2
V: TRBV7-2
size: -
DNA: TGTGCCAGCGGCTTAGAGGTCCCGGGACTAGCGTACACCGGGGAGCCGTTTTTT
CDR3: CASGLEVPGLAYTGEPFF

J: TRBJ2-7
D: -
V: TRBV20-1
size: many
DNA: TGCAGTGCTAGAGACCCGGGACTCCGGTTCAACGAGCAGTACTTC
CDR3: CSARDPGLRFNEQYF

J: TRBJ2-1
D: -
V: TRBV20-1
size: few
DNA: TGCAGTGCTAGAGTAGGGTTTGAGCAGTTCTTC
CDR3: CSARVGFEQFF

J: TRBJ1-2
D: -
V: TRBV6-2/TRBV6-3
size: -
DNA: TGTGCCAGCAGTTATATCAGCCAGGATTATGGCTACACCTTC
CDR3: CASSYISQDYGYTF

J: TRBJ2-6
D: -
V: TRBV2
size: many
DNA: TGTGCCAGCAGTGATCGACAGGTGCCCTCTGGGGCCAACGTCCTGACTTTC
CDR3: CASSDRQVPSGANVLTF

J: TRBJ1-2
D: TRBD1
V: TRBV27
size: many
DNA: TGTGCCAGCAGGTCCGGACAGGACCTCTATGGCTACACCTTC
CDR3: CASRSGQDLYGYTF

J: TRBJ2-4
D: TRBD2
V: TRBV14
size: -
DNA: TGTGCCAGCAGCCACGGGGGGAGCATTCAGTACTTC
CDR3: CASSHGGSIQYF

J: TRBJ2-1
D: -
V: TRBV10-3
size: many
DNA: TGTGCCATCAGTGATCCACCCAGCTCCTACAATGAGCAGTTCTTC
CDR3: CAISDPPSSYNEQFF

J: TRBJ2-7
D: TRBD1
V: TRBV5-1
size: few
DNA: TGCGCCAGCAGCCCCGCGGACAGGGGGGCTTCCGAGCAGTACTTC
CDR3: CASSPADRGASEQYF

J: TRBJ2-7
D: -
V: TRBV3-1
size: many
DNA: TGTGCCAGCAGCCCCCAAGGACAGATCTCCTACGAGCAGTACTTC
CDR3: CASSPQGQISYEQYF

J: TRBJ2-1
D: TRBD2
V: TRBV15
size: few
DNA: TGTGCCACCAGCGGACTAGCGGGAGATTCACAGTTCTTC
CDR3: CATSGLAGDSQFF

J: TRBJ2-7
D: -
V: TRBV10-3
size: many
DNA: TGTGCCATATCTACAAGCTCCTACGAGCAGTACTTC
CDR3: CAISTSSYEQYF

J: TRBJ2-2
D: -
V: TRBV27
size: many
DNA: TGTGCCAGCAGTTCAGGGTACACCGGGGAGCTGTTTTTT
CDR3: CASSSGYTGELFF

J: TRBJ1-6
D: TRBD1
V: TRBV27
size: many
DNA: TGTGCCAGCAGTTTACGAGTCCCGGGACAGGATTCACCCCTCCACTTT
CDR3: CASSLRVPGQDSPLHF

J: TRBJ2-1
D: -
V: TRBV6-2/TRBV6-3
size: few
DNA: TGTGCCAGCAGTGATAGCTGGGAGCAGTTCTTC
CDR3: CASSDSWEQFF

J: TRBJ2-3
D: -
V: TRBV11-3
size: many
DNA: TGTGCCAGCAGCTTAGCCTTTCGGGGCCCAACGGGAGACCCCGGCACAGATACGCAGTATTTT
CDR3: CASSLAFRGPTGDPGTDTQYF

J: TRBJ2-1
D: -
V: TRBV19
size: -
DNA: TGTGCCAGTAGTATGAGGGACTCCTACAATGAGCAGTTCTTC
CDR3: CASSMRDSYNEQFF

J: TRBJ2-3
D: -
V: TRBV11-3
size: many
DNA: TGTGCCAGCAGCTTTTCGGGCCCCACAGATACGCAGTATTTT
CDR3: CASSFSGPTDTQYF

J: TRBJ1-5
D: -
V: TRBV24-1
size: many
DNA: TGTGCCACCGGGGGGCCAGATCACAATCAGCCCCAGCATTTT
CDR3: CATGGPDHNQPQHF

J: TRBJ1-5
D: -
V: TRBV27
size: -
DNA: TGTGCCAGCAGTTTTACGGGGATCCAGCCCCAGCATTTT
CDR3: CASSFTGIQPQHF

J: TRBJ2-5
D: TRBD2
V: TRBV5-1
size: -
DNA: TGCGCCAGCAACAGAATGGGACTAGCAGGAGTCCCTCAAGAGACCCAGTACTTC
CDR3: CASNRMGLAGVPQETQYF

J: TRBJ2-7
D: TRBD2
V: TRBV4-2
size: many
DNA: TGTGCCAGCAGCCAAGATCCGGCGGGAGGGCCTTACGAGCAGTACTTC
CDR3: CASSQDPAGGPYEQYF

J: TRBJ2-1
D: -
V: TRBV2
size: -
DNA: TGTGCCAGCAGTGAAGCCCCGAGGGAGCTGGGCGGGCAGTTCTTC
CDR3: CASSEAPRELGGQFF

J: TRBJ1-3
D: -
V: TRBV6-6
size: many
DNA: TGTGCCAGCAGTTACGACGGCTTTTCGGGCTCTGGAAACACCATATATTTT
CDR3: CASSYDGFSGSGNTIYF

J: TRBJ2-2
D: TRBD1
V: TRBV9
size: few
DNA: TGTGCCAGCAGCGCCCAGACAGGGAAGAACACCGGGGAGCTGTTTTTT
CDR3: CASSAQTGKNTGELFF

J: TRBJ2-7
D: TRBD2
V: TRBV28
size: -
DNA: TGTGCCAACAGTTTATTTACTAGCGGGGGGGGGGAGCAGTACTTC
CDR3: CANSLFTSGGGEQYF

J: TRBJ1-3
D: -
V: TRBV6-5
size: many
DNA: TGTGCCAGCAGTTACGGCGGGGGCTCTGGAAACACCATATATTTT
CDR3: CASSYGGGSGNTIYF

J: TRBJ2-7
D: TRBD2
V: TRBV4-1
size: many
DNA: TGCGCCAGCAGCACGACTAGCGGGAGTCCCTACGAGCAGTACTTC
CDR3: CASSTTSGSPYEQYF

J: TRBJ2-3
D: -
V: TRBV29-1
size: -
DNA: TGCGGCGTTGGCATCGTCGGGCATCGTGCCGCAGATACGCAGTATTTT
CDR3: CGVGIVGHRAADTQYF

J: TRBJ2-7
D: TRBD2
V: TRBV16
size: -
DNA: TGTGCCAGCAGCCAAGCGGGACTAGCGGGAGGGCCTAGATCCTACGAGCAGTACTTC
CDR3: CASSQAGLAGGPRSYEQYF

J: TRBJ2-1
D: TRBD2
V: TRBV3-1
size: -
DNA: TGTGCCAGCCGCCCTGGACTAGACTCCTACAATGGGCAGTTCTTC
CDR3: CASRPGLDSYNGQFF

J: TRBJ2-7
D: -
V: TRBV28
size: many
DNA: TGTGCCAGCAGTGTTGGACTGCTCTACGAGCAGTACTTC
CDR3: CASSVGLLYEQYF

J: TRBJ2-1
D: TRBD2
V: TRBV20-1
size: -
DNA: TGCAGTGCTATGGAGCGGGAGCGCGATATTTGGTCCTACAATGAGCAGTTCTTC
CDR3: CSAMERERDIWSYNEQFF

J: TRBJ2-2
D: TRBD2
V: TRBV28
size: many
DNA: TGTGCCAGCAGTTGGACTAGCGGGAGCACCGGGGAGCTGTTTTTT
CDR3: CASSWTSGSTGELFF

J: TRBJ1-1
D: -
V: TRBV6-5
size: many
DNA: TGTGCCAGCAGCCAGTCAGGGGCTGAAGCTTTCTTT
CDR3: CASSQSGAEAFF

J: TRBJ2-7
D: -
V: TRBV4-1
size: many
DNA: TGCGCCAGCAGCCAAGAAGGAGAGCCAGGGGAGCAGTACTTC
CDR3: CASSQEGEPGEQYF

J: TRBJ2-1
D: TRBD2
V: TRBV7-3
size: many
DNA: TGTGCCAGCAGCTTGGCGGGAGGACTCAATGAGCAGTTCTTC
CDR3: CASSLAGGLNEQFF

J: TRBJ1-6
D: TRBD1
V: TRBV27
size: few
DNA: TGTGCCAGCAGTCTTATCGGGCAGGGGGGTTCACCCCTCCACTTT
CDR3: CASSLIGQGGSPLHF

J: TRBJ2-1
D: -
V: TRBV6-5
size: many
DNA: TGTGCCAGCAGTTACTCTTTGGGGGACAATGAGCAGTTCTTC
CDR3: CASSYSLGDNEQFF

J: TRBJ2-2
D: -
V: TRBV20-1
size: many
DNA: TGCAGTGCTCCGGGTTTGAACACCGGGGAGCTGTTTTTT
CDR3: CSAPGLNTGELFF

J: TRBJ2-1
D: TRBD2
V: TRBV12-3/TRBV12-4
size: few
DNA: TGTGCCAGCAAACTAGCGGGAATATTGAATGAGCAGTTCTTC
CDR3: CASKLAGILNEQFF

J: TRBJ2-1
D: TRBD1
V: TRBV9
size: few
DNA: TGTGCCAGCAGCGTAGAATCGTGGACAGGGGGCTACAATGAGCAGTTCTTC
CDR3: CASSVESWTGGYNEQFF